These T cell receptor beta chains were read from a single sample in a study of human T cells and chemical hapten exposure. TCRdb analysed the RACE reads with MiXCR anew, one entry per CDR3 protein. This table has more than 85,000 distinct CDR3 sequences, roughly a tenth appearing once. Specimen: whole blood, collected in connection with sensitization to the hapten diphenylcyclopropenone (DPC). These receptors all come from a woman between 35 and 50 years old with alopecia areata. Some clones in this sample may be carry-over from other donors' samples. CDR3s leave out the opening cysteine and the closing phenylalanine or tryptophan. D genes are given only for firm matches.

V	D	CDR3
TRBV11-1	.	ASSSSGAGGYEQY
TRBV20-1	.	SASPSSTEAF
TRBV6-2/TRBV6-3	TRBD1	ASSQNRGRQETQY
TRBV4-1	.	ASSQGIWHQPQH
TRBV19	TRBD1	ASSPTGQGRQY
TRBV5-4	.	ASSLAAGSPLH
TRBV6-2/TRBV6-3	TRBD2	ASRPREGLGGDRF
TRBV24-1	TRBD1	ATQGADQPQH
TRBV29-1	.	SVSITGTITDTQY
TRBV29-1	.	SPRLNTGELF
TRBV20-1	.	SAPGESSYNEQF
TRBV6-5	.	ASSPLPGWNTEAF
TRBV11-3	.	ASSFRPRMQETQY
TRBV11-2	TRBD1	ASSSQGAYTIY
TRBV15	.	ATSRGLSNQPQH
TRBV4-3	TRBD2	ASSQRPGTSGYTDTQY
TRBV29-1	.	SVDSYDTEAF
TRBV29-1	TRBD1	SVGSKGAATQY
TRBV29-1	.	SVLADTQY
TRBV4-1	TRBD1	ASSPGQGIAVSDEQF
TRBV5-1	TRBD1	ASSLAPTGSTYEQY
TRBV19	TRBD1	ASSPGTALYGYT
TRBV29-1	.	SVVGRDGGADTQY
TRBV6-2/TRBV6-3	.	ASTDSYNEQF
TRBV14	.	ASSRYTYSPLH
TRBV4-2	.	ASSQDTGSNQPQH
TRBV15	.	ATRGTGDHYEQY
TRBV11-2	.	ASSLARKDFEAF
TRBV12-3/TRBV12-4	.	ASSLAGVTEAF
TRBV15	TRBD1	ATSRDRTGNTEAF
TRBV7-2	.	ASSLTWATQNEQF
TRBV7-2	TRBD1	ASSLPRQGTLNQPQH
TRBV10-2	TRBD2	ASRSRTSGAAQY
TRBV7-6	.	ASSPGGYQETQY
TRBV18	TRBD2	ASSSGLAGTETQY
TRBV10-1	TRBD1	ASSAVRQGSEQY
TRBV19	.	ASRSPPSNGNTIY
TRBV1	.	TSSQGGNTIY
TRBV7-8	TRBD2	ASSLWASGGATDTQY
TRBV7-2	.	ASSVYSGNEQF
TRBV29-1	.	SVGRLNTEAF
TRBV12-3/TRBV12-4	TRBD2	ASRRPGLASTDTQY
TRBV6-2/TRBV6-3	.	ASSFMTVNTGELF
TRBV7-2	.	ASSLAGRTDTQY
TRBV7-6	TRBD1	ASSSQTGIYNEQF
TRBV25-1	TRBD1	ASRGQGAIGYT
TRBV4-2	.	ASSQATGAPREQY
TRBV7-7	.	ASSSTSRAMAEAF
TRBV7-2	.	ASSLVAGNGDTQY
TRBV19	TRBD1	ASSPQGNTNEKLF
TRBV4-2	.	ASSQDDRLVKARELF